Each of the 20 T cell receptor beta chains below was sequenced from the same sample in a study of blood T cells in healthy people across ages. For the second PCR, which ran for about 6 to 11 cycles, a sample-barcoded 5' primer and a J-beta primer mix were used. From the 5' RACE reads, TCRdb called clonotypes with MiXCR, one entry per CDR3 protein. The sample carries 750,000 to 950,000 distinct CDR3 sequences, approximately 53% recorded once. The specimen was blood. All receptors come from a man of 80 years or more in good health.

CDR3 amino acids: CASSEAVAGANEQFF. In nucleotides, the CDR3 is TGTGCCAGCAGTGAAGCGGTAGCGGGAGCCAATGAGCAGTTCTTC. The J gene is TRBJ2-1, the V gene TRBV2; 9 bases align to TRBD2. The CDR3 sequence is 15 residues long. Losses at the gene ends were 0 bases for V and 6 bases for J; bases not matched to a gene: 3. Germline V gene sequence: CDR1 SNHLY, CDR2 FYNNEI.

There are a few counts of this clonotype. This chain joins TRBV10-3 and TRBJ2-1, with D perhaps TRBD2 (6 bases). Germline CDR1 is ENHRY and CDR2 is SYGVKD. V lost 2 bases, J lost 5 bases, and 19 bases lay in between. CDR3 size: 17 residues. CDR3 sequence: CAISEDTVGSGNNEQFF. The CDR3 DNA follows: TGTGCCATCAGTGAGGATACAGTCGGGAGTGGGAACAATGAGCAGTTCTTC.

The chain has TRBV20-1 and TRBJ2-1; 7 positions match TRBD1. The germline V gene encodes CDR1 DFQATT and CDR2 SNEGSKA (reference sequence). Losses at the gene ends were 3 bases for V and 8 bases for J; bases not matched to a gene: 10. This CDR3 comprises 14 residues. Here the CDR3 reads CSASSPTGRDEQFF. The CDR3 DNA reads TGCAGTGCTAGTTCCCCGACAGGGCGGGATGAGCAGTTCTTC.

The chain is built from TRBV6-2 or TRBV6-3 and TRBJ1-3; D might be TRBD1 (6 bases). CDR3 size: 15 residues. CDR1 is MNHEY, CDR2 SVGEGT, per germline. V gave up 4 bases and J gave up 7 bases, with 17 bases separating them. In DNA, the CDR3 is TGTGCCAGCAGTTCCGCGGGACAACTATTGAACACCATATATTTT. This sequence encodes CASSSAGQLLNTIYF.

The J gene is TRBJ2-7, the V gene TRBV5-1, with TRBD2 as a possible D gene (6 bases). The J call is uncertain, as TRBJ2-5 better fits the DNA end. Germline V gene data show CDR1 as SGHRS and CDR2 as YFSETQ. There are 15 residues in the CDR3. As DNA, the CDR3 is TGCGCCAGCACCGCCATACCGGGAGACGGGGAGACCCAGTACTTC. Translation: CASTAIPGDGETQYF.

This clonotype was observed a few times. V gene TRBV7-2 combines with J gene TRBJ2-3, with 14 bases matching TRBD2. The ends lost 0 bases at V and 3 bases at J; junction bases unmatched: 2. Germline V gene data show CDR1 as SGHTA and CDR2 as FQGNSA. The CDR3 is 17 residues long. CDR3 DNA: TGTGCCAGCAGCTTAGCCGGGACTAGCGGGAGTACAGATACGCAGTATTTT. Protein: CASSLAGTSGSTDTQYF.

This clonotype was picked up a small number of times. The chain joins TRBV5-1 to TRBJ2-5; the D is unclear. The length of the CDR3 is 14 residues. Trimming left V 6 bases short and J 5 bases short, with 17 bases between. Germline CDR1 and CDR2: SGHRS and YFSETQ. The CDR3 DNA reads TGCGCCAGCACAAACTTGGACCAAATGGAGACCCAGTACTTC. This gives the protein CASTNLDQMETQYF.

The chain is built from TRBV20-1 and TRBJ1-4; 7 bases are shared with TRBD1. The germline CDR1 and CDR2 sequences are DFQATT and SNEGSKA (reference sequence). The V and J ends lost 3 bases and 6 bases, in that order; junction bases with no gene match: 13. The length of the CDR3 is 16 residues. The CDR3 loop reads CSARVGQPPPDEKLFF. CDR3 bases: TGCAGTGCTAGGGTGGGACAGCCCCCTCCCGATGAAAAACTGTTTTTT.

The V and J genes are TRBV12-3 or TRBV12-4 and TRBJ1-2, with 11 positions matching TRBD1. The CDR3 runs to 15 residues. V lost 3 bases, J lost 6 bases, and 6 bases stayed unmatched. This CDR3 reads CASSFDGTGGNGYTF. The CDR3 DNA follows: TGTGCCAGCAGTTTTGACGGGACAGGGGGTAATGGCTACACCTTC.

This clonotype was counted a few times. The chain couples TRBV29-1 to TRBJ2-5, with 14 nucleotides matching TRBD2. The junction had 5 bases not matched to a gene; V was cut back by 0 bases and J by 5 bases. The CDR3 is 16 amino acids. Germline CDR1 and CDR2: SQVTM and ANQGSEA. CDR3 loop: CSVEDPGTSGSETQYF. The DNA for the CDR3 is TGCAGCGTTGAAGATCCCGGGACTAGCGGGAGTGAGACCCAGTACTTC. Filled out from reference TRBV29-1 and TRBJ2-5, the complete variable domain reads SAVISQKPSRDICQRGTSLTIQCQVDSQVTMMFWYRQQPGQSLTLIATANQGSEATYESGFVIDKFPISRPNLTFSTLTVSNMSPEDSSIYLCSVEDPGTSGSETQYFGPGTRLLVL.

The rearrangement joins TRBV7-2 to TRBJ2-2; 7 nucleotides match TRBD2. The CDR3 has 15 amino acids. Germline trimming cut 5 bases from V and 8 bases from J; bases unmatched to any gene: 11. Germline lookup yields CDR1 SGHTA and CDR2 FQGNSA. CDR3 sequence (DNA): TGTGCCAGCAGCCCAGAAAACGGGAGGTCGGGGGAGCTGTTTTTT. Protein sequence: CASSPENGRSGELFF.

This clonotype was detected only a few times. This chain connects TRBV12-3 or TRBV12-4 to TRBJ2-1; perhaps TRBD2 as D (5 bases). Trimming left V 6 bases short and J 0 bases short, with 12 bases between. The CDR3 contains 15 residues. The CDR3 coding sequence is TGTGCCAGCAGCCCCGAGGGCTACTCCTACAATGAGCAGTTCTTC. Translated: CASSPEGYSYNEQFF.

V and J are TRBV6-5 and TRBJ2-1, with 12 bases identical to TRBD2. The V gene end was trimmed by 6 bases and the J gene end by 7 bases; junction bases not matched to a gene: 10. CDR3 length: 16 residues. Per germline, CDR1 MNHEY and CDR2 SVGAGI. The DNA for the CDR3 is TGTGCCAGCAGAAACGAGGCTAGCGGGAGGGTGAATGAGCAGTTCTTC. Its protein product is CASRNEASGRVNEQFF.

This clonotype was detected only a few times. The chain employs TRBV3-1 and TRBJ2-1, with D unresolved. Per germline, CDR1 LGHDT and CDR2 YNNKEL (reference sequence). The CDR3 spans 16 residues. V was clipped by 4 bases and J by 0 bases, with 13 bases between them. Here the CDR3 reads CASSLPGRSSYNEQFF. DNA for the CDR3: TGTGCCAGCAGCCTCCCAGGACGGAGCTCCTACAATGAGCAGTTCTTC.

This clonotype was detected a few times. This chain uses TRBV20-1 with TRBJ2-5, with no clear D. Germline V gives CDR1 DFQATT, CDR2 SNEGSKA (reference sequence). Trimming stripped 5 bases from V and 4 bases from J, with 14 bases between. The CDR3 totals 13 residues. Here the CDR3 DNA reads TGCAGTGCTGTATCCGGCGCAGGAGAGACCCAGTACTTC. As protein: CSAVSGAGETQYF.

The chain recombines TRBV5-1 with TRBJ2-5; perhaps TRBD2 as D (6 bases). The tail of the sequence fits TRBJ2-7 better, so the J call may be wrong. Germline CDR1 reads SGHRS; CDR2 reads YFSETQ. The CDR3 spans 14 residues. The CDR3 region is CASSLRDSLYEQYF. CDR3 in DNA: TGCGCCAGCAGCCTCCGGGACTCCCTCTACGAGCAGTACTTC.

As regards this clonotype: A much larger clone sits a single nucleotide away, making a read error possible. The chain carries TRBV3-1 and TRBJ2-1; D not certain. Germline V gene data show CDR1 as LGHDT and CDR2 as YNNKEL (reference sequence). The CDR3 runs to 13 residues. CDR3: CAGSQDNHNEQFF. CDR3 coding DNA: TGTGCCGGCAGCCAAGACAACCACAATGAGCAGTTCTTC.

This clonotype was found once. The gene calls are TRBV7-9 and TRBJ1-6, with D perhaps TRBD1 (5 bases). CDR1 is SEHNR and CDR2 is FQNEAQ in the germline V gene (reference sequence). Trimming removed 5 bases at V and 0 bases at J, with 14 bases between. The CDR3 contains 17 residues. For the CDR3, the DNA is TGTGCCAGCAGCCCCACAGGTTTGAGCTCCTATAATTCACCCCTCCACTTT. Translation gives CASSPTGLSSYNSPLHF.

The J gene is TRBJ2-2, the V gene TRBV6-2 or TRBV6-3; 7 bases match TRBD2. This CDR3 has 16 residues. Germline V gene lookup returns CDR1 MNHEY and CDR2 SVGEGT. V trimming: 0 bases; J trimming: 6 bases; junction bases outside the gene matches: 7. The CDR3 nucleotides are TGTGCCAGCAGTTACTCGAGACTAGCCAACGCCGGGGAGCTGTTTTTT. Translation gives CASSYSRLANAGELFF.

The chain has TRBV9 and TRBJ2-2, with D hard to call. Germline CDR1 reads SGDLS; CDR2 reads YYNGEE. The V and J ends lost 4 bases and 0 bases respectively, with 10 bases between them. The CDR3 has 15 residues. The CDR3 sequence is CASSLRATNTGELFF. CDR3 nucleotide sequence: TGTGCCAGCAGCCTCAGAGCAACGAACACCGGGGAGCTGTTTTTT.